The rows below give T cell receptor beta chains drawn from one sample of a study of neurological immune-mediated disorders. In TCRdb, the 5' RACE reads were re-called with MiXCR into one record per CDR3 protein. Of about 29,000 distinct CDR3 sequences in the sample, 12% were seen once. Sequencing was carried out using PBMCs. These receptors came from a man in his fifties or sixties in good health. Each CDR3 is given with its conserved first and last residue. The order of the fields is D gene, J gene, CDR3 length, V gene, clone size, CDR3 DNA, CDR3 protein. A D gene is named only where the DNA matches it firmly. Clone size is not always given. Where it is, it says once, few, many or a class for expanded clones.

>TRBD1|TRBJ2-7|15|TRBV7-6|few
TGTGCCAGCAGCCTCGGACAGGGGACTCCCTACGAGCAGTACTTC
CASSLGQGTPYEQYF
>TRBD2|TRBJ2-1|12|TRBV20-1|many
TGCAGTTTGGAGGGAGGGCTCTATGAGCAGTTCTTC
CSLEGGLYEQFF
>TRBD1|TRBJ1-2|16|TRBV5-1|many
TGCGCCAGCAGCGCCGGACAGGGGGCGCCGACCGGAATGGCCACCTTC
CASSAGQGAPTGMATF
>-|TRBJ2-2|16|TRBV5-6|many
TGTGCCAGCAGCTTTTTGAGACGAGAGAACACCGGGGAGCTGTTTTTT
CASSFLRRENTGELFF
>-|TRBJ1-2|13|TRBV10-3|many
TGTGCCATCAGTGAAAGTCAGCCATATGGCTACACCTTC
CAISESQPYGYTF
>TRBD2|TRBJ2-1|16|TRBV12-3/TRBV12-4|many
TGTGCCAGCAGCCCCCCGACGGGACTAGTAGGCCATGAGCAGTTCTTC
CASSPPTGLVGHEQFF
>-|TRBJ1-5|14|TRBV19|-
TGTGCCAGTAGTATAGCGGAGAGGGGCTGGCCCCAGCATTTT
CASSIAERGWPQHF
>-|TRBJ1-6|16|TRBV15|many
TGTGCCACCAGCAGAGATCGGGGCAGCCTTAGGTCACCCCTCCACTTT
CATSRDRGSLRSPLHF
>-|TRBJ1-5|15|TRBV9|many
TGTGCCAGCAGCGTCTCCGGGGGGGAAAGTCAGCCCCAGCATTTT
CASSVSGGESQPQHF
>TRBD1|TRBJ2-3|15|TRBV10-3|-
TGTGCCATCAGTACGACGACAGGGGGGACAGATACGCAGTATTTT
CAISTTTGGTDTQYF
>TRBD2|TRBJ2-3|16|TRBV20-1|many
TGCAGTGCTAGAGTAGAGACTAGCGGGGACACAGATACGCAGTATTTT
CSARVETSGDTDTQYF
>-|TRBJ2-7|15|TRBV10-3|few
TGTGCCATCCCAACGCGAGGGAGAGAACCCTACGAGCAGTACTTC
CAIPTRGREPYEQYF
>-|TRBJ1-4|13|TRBV9|many
TGTGCCAGCAGCCAAACAGGGAATGAAAAACTGTTTTTT
CASSQTGNEKLFF
>TRBD1|TRBJ1-1|14|TRBV6-6|many
TGTGCCAGCTATACCGGACAGGGGAGCACTGAAGCTTTCTTT
CASYTGQGSTEAFF
>-|TRBJ1-2|19|TRBV19|-
TGTACCAGTAGCACGCCCTTCATGGAACAGCTAGGGGGTAAATATGGCTACACCTTC
CTSSTPFMEQLGGKYGYTF
>TRBD1|TRBJ2-7|15|TRBV7-2|many
TGTGCCAGCAGCTTTTCTGGGACAGGCTACTACGAGCAGTACTTC
CASSFSGTGYYEQYF
>TRBD1|TRBJ1-1|16|TRBV5-1|many
TGCGCCAGCAGCGTGGGACAGGGGTATTTGAACACTGAAGCTTTCTTT
CASSVGQGYLNTEAFF
>TRBD1|TRBJ1-4|14|TRBV29-1|medium-sized
TGCAGCGTCCAGGGGGGCAGGGGTTATGAAAAACTGTTTTTT
CSVQGGRGYEKLFF
>-|TRBJ1-5|14|TRBV12-3/TRBV12-4|many
TGTGCCAGCGCAACCGGTCGGGGGAATCAGCCCCAGCATTTT
CASATGRGNQPQHF
>TRBD1|TRBJ2-7|16|TRBV5-1|many
TGCGCCAGCAGCTTGGAGCCTTGGACAGGGGGTTTCGAGCAGTACTTC
CASSLEPWTGGFEQYF
>-|TRBJ2-1|11|TRBV12-3/TRBV12-4|many
TGTGCCAGCAGTTTGACGGGGAAGCAGTTCTTC
CASSLTGKQFF
>-|TRBJ2-7|15|TRBV5-1|many
TGCGCCACCAGCCCGGCTGACAGGTTGTCCTACGAGCAGTACTTC
CATSPADRLSYEQYF
>-|TRBJ1-1|15|TRBV5-1|many
TGCGCCAGCAGCTACGCCGGGACTATGGGCACTGAAGCTTTCTTT
CASSYAGTMGTEAFF
>-|TRBJ2-6|15|TRBV20-1|many
TGCAGTGCTAGGACTGTCAGGCGTGGGGCCAACGTCCTGACTTTC
CSARTVRRGANVLTF
>TRBD1|TRBJ1-5|15|TRBV18|many
TGTGCCAGCTCACCAGGGACAGGGGGAGACCAGCCCCAGCATTTT
CASSPGTGGDQPQHF
>TRBD2|TRBJ2-1|16|TRBV18|-
TGTGCCAGCTCGCCAACTAGCGGGGGCACCTACAATGAGCAGTTCTTC
CASSPTSGGTYNEQFF
>-|TRBJ2-3|13|TRBV27|-
TGTGCCAGCAGTTTAGAGCCTACAGATACGCAGTATTTT
CASSLEPTDTQYF
>-|TRBJ2-7|13|TRBV7-9|many
TGTGCCAGCAGCGTTACTGGCGGAAGTGAGCAGTACTTC
CASSVTGGSEQYF
>TRBD1|TRBJ2-7|16|TRBV5-1|many
TGCGCCAGCAGCTTGGGAACCGGGACAGGGGGTTACGAGCAGTACTTC
CASSLGTGTGGYEQYF
>-|TRBJ2-1|11|TRBV7-9|few
TGTGCCATCAAACAATACAATGAGCAGTTCTTC
CAIKQYNEQFF
>-|TRBJ2-6|15|TRBV5-1|few
TGCGCCAGCAGCTTGGATGCCTCTGGGGCCAACGTCCTGACTTTC
CASSLDASGANVLTF
>-|TRBJ1-6|15|TRBV7-9|-
TGTGCCAACAGCCATTCGGGGGTTGGATGGTCACCCATCCACTTT
CANSHSGVGWSPIHF
>-|TRBJ2-1|12|TRBV6-5|medium-sized
TGTGCCAGCAGGGATACCCGGGCCTCTCCGTTCTTC
CASRDTRASPFF
>TRBD2|TRBJ2-1|14|TRBV29-1|-
TGCAGCGTGAGGACTAGCGGTGGGGGCAATGAGCAGTTCTTC
CSVRTSGGGNEQFF
>TRBD1|TRBJ2-7|15|TRBV2|many
TGTGCCAGCAGTGAAGCGGGAACCGACAGGGTAGGGCAGTACTTC
CASSEAGTDRVGQYF
>-|TRBJ2-7|14|TRBV9|medium-sized
TGTGCCAGCAGCGAGAGAGGCAGTACCTACGAGCAGTACTTC
CASSERGSTYEQYF
>-|TRBJ1-1|12|TRBV5-1|-
TGCGCCAGCAGGGGGTTGGGCACTGAAGCTTTCTTT
CASRGLGTEAFF
>TRBD2|TRBJ2-4|16|TRBV20-1|many
TGCAGTGCTCCCCTAAGCGGGGGCGTAGCCAAAAACATTCAGTACTTC
CSAPLSGGVAKNIQYF
>-|TRBJ2-7|14|TRBV4-1|many
TGCGCCAGCAGCCAAGATGGGCTCACTTACGAGCAGTACTTC
CASSQDGLTYEQYF
>TRBD1|TRBJ2-7|13|TRBV12-3/TRBV12-4|many
TGTGCCAGCAGTTTTACGACAGGGGACGAGCAGTACTTC
CASSFTTGDEQYF
>TRBD2|TRBJ2-4|12|TRBV2|many
TGTGCCAGCAGTGAGGGGGAGGGCATTCAGTACTTC
CASSEGEGIQYF
>-|TRBJ1-3|15|TRBV7-9|many
TGTGCCACCCAAAGCCAGGCTCTCTCTGGAAACACCATATATTTT
CATQSQALSGNTIYF
>TRBD1|TRBJ1-1|16|TRBV5-6|-
TGTGCCAGCAGTTTGGGGGACAGGGTGCGACTTACTGAAGCTTTCTTT
CASSLGDRVRLTEAFF
>-|TRBJ1-6|15|TRBV2|-
TGTGCCAGCAGTGCAGCGGGGGGCTGGAATTCACCCCTCCACTTT
CASSAAGGWNSPLHF
>-|TRBJ2-1|14|TRBV5-1|many
TGCGCCAGCAGTCCCGGCGGGGGCCAGAATGAGCAGTTCTTC
CASSPGGGQNEQFF
>-|TRBJ1-4|14|TRBV2|many
TGTGCCAGCAGTGAAGCTGGATTGTTGGAAAAACTGTTTTTT
CASSEAGLLEKLFF
>-|TRBJ2-6|17|TRBV7-2|many
TGTGCCAGCAGCTTTCAGGGTACAATGACTGGGGCCAACGTCCTGACTTTC
CASSFQGTMTGANVLTF
>-|TRBJ2-2|16|TRBV24-1|medium-sized
TGTGCCACCAGTGATGAGAACCAGGGGGGCACCGGGGAGCTGTTTTTT
CATSDENQGGTGELFF
>-|TRBJ1-1|13|TRBV12-3/TRBV12-4|many
TGTGCCAGCAGCCCGTACGAGGGTACTGAAGCTTTCTTT
CASSPYEGTEAFF
>-|TRBJ2-2|15|TRBV24-1|medium-sized
TGTGCCACAACGCGCCTCCCGGGAACCACCGGGGAGCTGTTTTTT
CATTRLPGTTGELFF
>-|TRBJ2-5|14|TRBV29-1|many
TGCAGCGTTGAACGGGACACATTCGGCGGGACCCAGTACTTC
CSVERDTFGGTQYF
>TRBD2|TRBJ2-5|15|TRBV5-1|medium-sized
TGCGCCAGCAGCTGGGCTAGCGGGACTTTGGAGACCCAGTACTTC
CASSWASGTLETQYF
>TRBD1|TRBJ1-5|18|TRBV15|many
TGTGCCACCAGCAGTCTATCCGCCGGACAGGGGGCCCGCCAGCCCCAGCATTTT
CATSSLSAGQGARQPQHF
>-|TRBJ2-2|18|TRBV5-1|many
TGCGCCAGCAGCTTGTCCCCCTATGAGACAGGCTACACCGGGGAGCTGTTTTTT
CASSLSPYETGYTGELFF
>-|TRBJ1-3|15|TRBV10-3|medium-sized
TGTGCCATCAGGCCCTCAGAATATGCTGGAAACACCATATATTTT
CAIRPSEYAGNTIYF
>TRBD1|TRBJ2-5|14|TRBV5-1|many
TGCGCCAGCAGCTTGGACGAGGGGGCCGGGACCCAGTACTTC
CASSLDEGAGTQYF
>TRBD1|TRBJ1-2|13|TRBV6-6|many
TGTGCCAGCAGTTACCGGGACAGCTATGGCTACACCTTC
CASSYRDSYGYTF
>-|TRBJ1-1|17|TRBV5-1|many
TGCGCCAGCAGCTTGGGCCCCCCTTCGACAGAGAACACTGAAGCTTTCTTT
CASSLGPPSTENTEAFF
>-|TRBJ1-1|14|TRBV7-3|many
TGTGCCAGCAGCTCACTCGACGCGGGCACTGAAGCTTTCTTT
CASSSLDAGTEAFF
>-|TRBJ1-1|13|TRBV20-1|many
TGCAGTGCTAGATCGGGGGGGGACACTGAAGCTTTCTTT
CSARSGGDTEAFF